These T cell receptor beta chains were read from a single sample in a study of shared clonotypes between healthy human individuals. Profiled with immunoSEQ multiplex PCR; TCRdb holds only in-frame clones, not every one. The table has some 2,100,000 clones, about 92% seen once; the top ten hold under 2%. Sample: naive CD8+ T cells from PBMCs. The receptors originated from a man younger than 35 in good health. Some clones in this sample may be carry-over from other donors' samples. Each CDR3 is given with its conserved first and last residue. Fields, in order: V gene, D gene, J gene, CDR3 protein. A D gene is named only where the DNA matches it firmly.

TRBV29-1,.,TRBJ1-2,CSVEEPQIYYGYTF
TRBV15,.,TRBJ1-2,CATSLPWGGANNYGYTF
TRBV28,.,TRBJ2-7,CASSELEGISYEQYF
TRBV4-1,.,TRBJ2-7,CASSQLIGTSYEQYF
TRBV11-2,TRBD2,TRBJ2-2,CASSFGREWTGELFF
TRBV21-1,.,TRBJ1-5,CASSKLERRRSNQPQHF
TRBV5-1,TRBD1,TRBJ2-5,CASSLPDRVGETQYF
TRBV2,.,TRBJ2-1,CASSERRDLSYNEQFF
TRBV14,TRBD1,TRBJ2-5,CASSHQGGWETQYF
TRBV11-2,.,TRBJ1-1,CASSLDAQGPIAFF
TRBV11-3,.,TRBJ2-1,CASSLDRDPGNEQFF
TRBV11-2,.,TRBJ1-1,CASSRAPGTEAFF
TRBV5-6,.,TRBJ2-2,CATHGQLTGELFF
TRBV7-8,.,TRBJ2-3,CASTPGDTQYF
TRBV6-4,TRBD1,TRBJ2-7,CASSDIPGQGGQYF
TRBV27,.,TRBJ2-1,CASSLYPPQALLNEQFF
TRBV15,.,TRBJ2-7,CATSSWAGYSPYEQYF
TRBV28,TRBD1,TRBJ1-1,CASSQDTGGYTEAFF
TRBV6-5,.,TRBJ2-7,CASGWTTGRDEQYF
TRBV12-1,.,TRBJ1-2,CAREAGDREEDNYGYTF
TRBV27,.,TRBJ2-6,CASSPTRRASAGANVLTF
TRBV19,.,TRBJ2-7,CASSIDGRGDYEQYF
TRBV7-9,TRBD1,TRBJ1-1,CASSRQGVGAEAFF
TRBV27,TRBD1,TRBJ1-2,CASSLPGQGGYTF
TRBV5-1,.,TRBJ1-1,CASSFGFGWTEAFF
TRBV7-3,TRBD2,TRBJ2-7,CASSLVGGSDEQYF
TRBV5-8,TRBD1,TRBJ2-5,CASSLGTGGGETQYF
TRBV10-3,.,TRBJ2-1,CAITSGLADEQFF
TRBV2,.,TRBJ2-1,CASGIGSYNEQFF
TRBV6-4,TRBD1,TRBJ2-7,CASSDARRRDRIYEQYF
TRBV27,TRBD2,TRBJ2-3,CATLAGDTDTQYF